Reported below is one T cell receptor (beta chain). Its antigen target is currently unknown. There are no base qualities to consult, and no much larger clone falls within one base. The library was made by the immunoSEQ multiplex PCR assay. For the multiplex PCR, a mixture combining 60 forward primers for TCR Vbeta segments and 13 reverse primers for TCR Jbeta segments was used. Amplification of the CDR3 region of rearranged TCR beta genes was performed with a multiplex PCR assay on genomic DNA. The amplified TCR beta libraries were sequenced on the Illumina HiSeq System as 87-base-pair reads. As for the original processing: A later analysis counted approximately 76 million unique TCR beta chains across the 550 to 800 repertoires, and some 11 million of these chains were shared by at least two donors. Raw reads were error-corrected and collapsed into unique sequences by a nearest-neighbor algorithm in which closely related sequences were merged to remove PCR and sequencing errors. V, D and J gene segments were assigned by aligning CDR3 sequences to IMGT reference sequences. For a sequence to be retained, at least a six-nucleotide match to both a V gene segment and a J gene segment was required. Rearrangements were classified as productive when the CDR3 lacked stop codons and remained in frame with V and J, and all other rearrangements were classified as non-productive. Following IMGT convention, CDR3 was defined as the stretch from the second conserved V-encoded cysteine up to the conserved J-encoded phenylalanine. In an earlier analysis of approximately 500 of the donors, sequences lacking an unambiguous match to a single V gene segment were excluded. An earlier analysis of 587 of the donors called V segments functional above 56.7% productive rearrangements and segregating when the between-donor standard deviation exceeded 5%. A statistical classification framework was built for diagnosing cytomegalovirus status from the catalog of TCR beta chain sequences. V and J gene assignment, in a later analysis, came from comparing TCR nucleotide sequences with IMGT/GENE-DB human TR gene sequences. In a later analysis, CDR3 sequences and most-parsimonious VDJ recombination scenarios were assigned using the TCRdist pipeline. A later analysis defined each TCR beta chain by its CDR3 amino acid sequence plus V-gene family, and excluded reads lacking a unique V-gene family. A later analysis removed 600 or so highly shared, low-generation-probability nucleotide sequences to deal with suspected cross-contamination and a sequencing artifact. For each public chain, a later analysis derived a clonal expansion index from normalized ranks of inferred template counts within each repertoire. In a later analysis, generation probabilities were computed with a VDJ recombination model fitted to out-of-frame rearrangements, and the resulting probabilities were checked against IGoR. A later analysis scored TCR-TCR, TCR-HLA and TCR-CMV co-occurrence with hypergeometric tests, applying a repertoire-size bias correction to TCR pairs. To estimate false discovery rates, a later analysis permuted the HLA or CMV assignments 20 times. In a later analysis, co-occurring TCRs were grouped using DBSCAN, and TCRdist sequence similarity was added for clustering within HLA-allele-positive subsets. Repertoires with fewer than 30,000 or more than 120,000 public chains, plus five repertoires with anomalous nucleotide sharing, were excluded from co-occurrence clustering. TCRdb took over this immuneACCESS table, retaining in-frame rearrangements with V and J assigned. Such tables are incomplete; in checked studies, under half of the missing clones stem from an unresolved V gene, and the remainder is unexplained. The V and J calls and clone size are taken from that table; D and trimming were inferred from the DNA. Here the sample has roughly 160,000 clones; around four fifths occur a single time. Together, the top ten hold roughly 1.3% of the sample.

The data derive from a study of cytomegalovirus exposure and HLA in healthy donors (dated by TCRdb to about 2017). For context, the study as a whole: According to an earlier analysis of several hundred of the donors, about 180 million T cells yielded roughly 110 million unique TCR beta sequences and 276 Gb of sequence data. About 280 gigabases of sequencing data and tens of millions of unique TCR sequences were included in an early release covering around 650 HLA-typed donors. Of the 350 to 450 genotyped donors, about 80% fell in the genetic ancestry cluster associated with self-reported Caucasian donors. The study was designed to test whether signatures of past pathogen exposure could be identified by cataloging public T cell receptors. The study used immunosequencing to profile the T cell repertoires of approximately 650 subjects and linked those repertoires to cytomegalovirus serostatus. Besides the first cohort of around 670 subjects, a separate validation cohort made up of 120 different subjects was used. To predict cytomegalovirus infection status, the study combined high-throughput TCR immunosequencing, statistical association of individual TCRs with disease status, and machine learning. A later analysis re-examined previously published TCR beta repertoires from roughly 720 donors and added high-resolution HLA genotyping to investigate patterns of TCR occurrence. In the later analysis, no new phenotypic data were used to find candidate immune exposures; instead, reliance was placed on TCR beta sequences and their occurrence across donors. In an earlier analysis of 587 of the donors, high-throughput TCR beta sequencing was used to judge whether each TCR beta V gene segment behaved as functional or pseudogenic. Donor age, sex, ethnicity and CMV serostatus were compiled alongside the repertoire data. A later genetic analysis used genome-wide SNP genotypes for about three fifths of the roughly 700 donors, treating that subset as a discovery cohort. Every discovery cohort repertoire had been produced on one sequencing platform. Both class I and class II loci were covered by HLA typing, at four-digit resolution. The number of typed donors differed by locus: 629-630 for A, B, C, DRB1 and DQB1; about 520 for DQA1; 600 to 610 for DPA1; and some 430 for DPB1. Four or five DR-DQ haplotypes were handled as single units for association and clustering because linkage in the cohort was strong. Across roughly 420 genotyped donors of the cohort, an average of approximately 200,000 unique TCR beta nucleotide sequences per donor were sequenced, and approximately 17% of those sequences were non-productive.

Broad study findings and their caveats: The presence/absence analyses assumed that sequencing depth was roughly uniform across donors, and that assumption may not be true. Some IMGT-functional V segments, including TRBV6-2 and TRBV6-3, could not be told apart with the 87-base-pair reads, so those segments were excluded. Because counts were too low, more than 15 rarely observed V segments, including chromosome 9 orphons, were left out of the earlier analysis of approximately 580 of the donors. In a later genetic analysis, a missense DCLRE1C variant was associated with V-gene and J-gene trimming of TCR beta chains, and the association was replicated in an independent cohort. Correlated functional status among segregating V segments might reflect linkage disequilibrium, but an unknown experimental factor could not be ruled out. A further reported finding was that TCR beta sequences accurately predicted the HLA-A and HLA-B alleles for most subjects in the first cohort. According to a later genetic analysis, donors in an Asian-associated ancestry cluster had fewer N-insertions in productive TCRs than the approximately 700-donor mean. While some public TCRs were present in many individuals, most TCR sequences turned up only very rarely across donors. Because HLA typing was missing for some donors at each locus, association tests included only the typed subset. It was suggested by the authors that the approach could potentially be generalized to other disease states and immunological phenotypes. The classifier was reported to diagnose cytomegalovirus status with high specificity and sensitivity in both the original cohort and the validation cohort. In a later analysis, about 16,000 TCR beta sequences were associated with specific HLA alleles at a false discovery rate of 0.05. A few of the identified cytomegalovirus-associated TCR beta chains were confirmed in vitro to be specific for cytomegalovirus antigens. Strong co-occurrence of HLA alleles, especially DR and DQ, made assigning TCR associations to individual alleles difficult. Compared with equally common non-associated chains, HLA-associated TCR beta chains in a later analysis were more clonally expanded and had lower generation probabilities. A later analysis reported that several top co-occurrence clusters appeared linked to parvovirus B19, influenza, CMV and Epstein-Barr virus. A cluster of highly shared sequence variants was judged likely to represent a technical artifact of the sequencing pipeline. Most CMV-associated TCR beta chains appeared to be HLA-restricted in a later analysis, and the HLA associations seemed to be driven largely by CMV exposure. A total of fewer than 200 TCR beta chains were listed by the study as associated with cytomegalovirus. According to a later analysis, TCR association rates differed among HLA loci, with DRB1 alleles showing the most associated TCRs and HLA-C alleles showing the fewest. Immune exposure information for the cohort was limited to CMV serostatus. This cohort had only TCR beta chains sequenced, and the lack of alpha or paired-chain data limited which features could be detected. In an earlier analysis of around 600 of the donors, most TCR beta V segments appeared in productive rearrangements about 90% or about 30% of the time, broadly matching IMGT annotations.

The CDR3 runs 16 amino acids, cysteine and phenylalanine included. CDR3 DNA only is kept here, 48 bases in frame from base 1. Clipping removes 5 bases from V and 0 bases from J, with 7 as the unmatched junction base count. The germline V gene (reference sequence) specifies PRHDT as CDR1 and FYEKMQ as CDR2. The cohort comprised 670 or so healthy bone marrow donors. At the time of sampling, every cohort member was nominally healthy, though immune exposures that went unrecorded were likely present. The donor was CMV seronegative and was included in the group of 352 seronegative cohort members. Each donor provided a peripheral blood sample, and peripheral blood mononuclear cells were used for TCR beta sequencing. The Qiagen DNeasy Blood Extraction Kit was used to extract genomic DNA from the blood cell samples.

This clonotype was obtained from a woman aged 45-65 years in good health and CMV-seronegative. The source material was PBMCs. This chain joins TRBV13 to TRBJ2-1; the central 7 bases match TRBD2. The CDR3 amino acid sequence is: CASSASGISSYNEQFF. In nucleotide form, the sequence is TGTGCCAGCAGCGCTAGCGGAATAAGCTCCTACAATGAGCAGTTCTTC.